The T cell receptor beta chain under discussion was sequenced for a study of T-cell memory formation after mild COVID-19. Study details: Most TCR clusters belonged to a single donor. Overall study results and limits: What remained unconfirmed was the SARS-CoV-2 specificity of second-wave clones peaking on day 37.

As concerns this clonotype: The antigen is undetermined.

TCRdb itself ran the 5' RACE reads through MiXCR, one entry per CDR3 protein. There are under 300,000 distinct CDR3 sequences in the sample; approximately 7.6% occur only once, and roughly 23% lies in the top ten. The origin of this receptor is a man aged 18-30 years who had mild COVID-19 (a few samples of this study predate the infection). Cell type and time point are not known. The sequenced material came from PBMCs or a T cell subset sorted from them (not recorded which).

The CDR3 bases are TGTGCCAGCAGCTGGGGGCGGGTCAAGGTCGCAGAAGCTTTCTTT. The encoded protein is CASSWGRVKVAEAFF. The chain carries TRBV7-2 and TRBJ1-1, with a tentative D call TRBD1 (6 bases). V lost 4 bases to trimming and J lost 8 bases, with 20 bases between them. This CDR3 comprises 15 residues. Germline V gene data show CDR1 as SGHTA and CDR2 as FQGNSA.